The text below deals with one TCR beta chain. The data stem from a study of cytomegalovirus exposure and HLA in healthy donors. This CDR3 region has 15 residues. V gave up 2 bases and J gave up 1 base, with 12 bases separating them. CDR1 KGHSH and CDR2 LQKENI come from the germline V gene. Use of 60 Vbeta and 13 Jbeta primers characterized the PCR. Method: immunoSEQ multiplex PCR; TCRdb's copy keeps in-frame clones and lacks some. Seen here are 150,000 to 200,000 clones, about nine tenths observed once, and the top ten hold less than 1.3%. The genes are TRBV18 and TRBJ2-7; maybe TRBD1 (6 bases). The clonotype was recovered from a boy under 10 years old in good health and CMV-seronegative. Sequencing was performed on PBMCs. The CDR3 nucleotides read TGTGCCAGCTCACCAGATCAGACAGGTTCCTACGAGCAGTACTTC. Protein sequence: CASSPDQTGSYEQYF. Full variable domain (remainder filled in from reference TRBV18 and TRBJ2-7): NAGVMQNPRHLVRRRGQEARLRCSPMKGHSHVYWYRQLPEEGLKFMVYLQKENIIDESGMPKERFSAEFPKEGPSILRIQQVVRGDSAAYFCASSPDQTGSYEQYFGPGTRLTVT.